This note documents a single T cell receptor beta chain sequence. The data were taken from a study of blood T cell repertoires in COVID-19. Study context: Some COVID-19 samples were acute and others convalescent; all came from the United States, Italy and Spain.

The V gene lost 7 bases and the J gene lost 1 base, with 16 bases spanning the gap. The CDR3 totals 16 residues. CDR1 is SNHLY and CDR2 is FYNNEI in the germline V gene. In the original analysis: How many nucleated cells were present was estimated from reference gene primer amplification. Sequenced by immunoSEQ multiplex PCR; TCRdb stores in-frame clones only, minus some. From that table come the V and J calls and clone size; the DNA was used to work out D and trimming. The table has about 76,000 clones, about 84% seen once; the top ten hold 15% to 18%. The origin of this receptor is a human donor in a cohort sampled during active COVID-19. The chain carries TRBV2 and TRBJ2-2, with TRBD1 as a possible D gene (5 bases). Sequenced sample: peripheral blood. In nucleotides, the CDR3 is TGTGCCAGCATTAAGGGCAGGGCAGTGAACACCGGGGAGCTGTTTTTT. This codes for CASIKGRAVNTGELFF.